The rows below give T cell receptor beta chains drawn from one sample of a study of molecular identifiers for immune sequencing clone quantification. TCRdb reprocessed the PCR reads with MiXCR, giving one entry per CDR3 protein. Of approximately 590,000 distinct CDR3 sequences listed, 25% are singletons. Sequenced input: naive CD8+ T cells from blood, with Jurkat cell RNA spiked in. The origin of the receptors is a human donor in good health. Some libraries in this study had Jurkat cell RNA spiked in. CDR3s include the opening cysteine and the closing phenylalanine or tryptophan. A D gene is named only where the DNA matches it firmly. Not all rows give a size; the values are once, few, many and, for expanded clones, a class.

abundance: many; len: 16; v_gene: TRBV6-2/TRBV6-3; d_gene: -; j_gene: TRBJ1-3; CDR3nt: TGTGCCAGCAAGACCTACTCCGGGACACGAGGAAACACCATATATTTT; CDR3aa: CASKTYSGTRGNTIYF
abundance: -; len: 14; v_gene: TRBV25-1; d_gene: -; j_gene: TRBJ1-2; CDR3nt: TGTGCCAGCAGTGAATATCAGGGTATGAATGGCTACACCTTC; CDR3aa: CASSEYQGMNGYTF
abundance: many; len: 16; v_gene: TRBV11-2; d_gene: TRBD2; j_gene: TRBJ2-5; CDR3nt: TGTGCCAGCAGCCCTGGGACTAGCGAAAAGAAAGAGACCCAGTACTTC; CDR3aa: CASSPGTSEKKETQYF
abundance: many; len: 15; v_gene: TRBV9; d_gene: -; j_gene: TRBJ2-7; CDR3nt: TGTGCCAGCAGCCCTGACGGGACCTCCTTCTACGAGCAGTACTTC; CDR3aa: CASSPDGTSFYEQYF
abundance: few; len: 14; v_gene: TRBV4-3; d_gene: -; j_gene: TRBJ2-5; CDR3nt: TGCGCCAGCAGCCAAGCGTTGCGACAAGAGACCCAGTACTTC; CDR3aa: CASSQALRQETQYF
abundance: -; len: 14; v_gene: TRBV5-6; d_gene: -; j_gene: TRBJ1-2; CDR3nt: TGTGCCAGCAGTCTGGTAGGGGACCTCTCTGGCTACACCTTC; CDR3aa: CASSLVGDLSGYTF
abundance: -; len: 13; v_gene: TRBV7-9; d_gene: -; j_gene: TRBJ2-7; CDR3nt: TGTGCCACTGAGGGATCGGATTCCTACGAGCAGTACTTC; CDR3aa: CATEGSDSYEQYF
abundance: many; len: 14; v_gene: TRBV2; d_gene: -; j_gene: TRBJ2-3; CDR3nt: TGTGCCAGCAGTGAGAGCCAGGAGGCAGATACGCAGTATTTT; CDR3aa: CASSESQEADTQYF
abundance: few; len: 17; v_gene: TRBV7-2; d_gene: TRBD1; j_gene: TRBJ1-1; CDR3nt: TGTGCCAGCAGCTTAGGACGCGAACACAGGGGGTACACTGAAGCTTTCTTT; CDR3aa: CASSLGREHRGYTEAFF
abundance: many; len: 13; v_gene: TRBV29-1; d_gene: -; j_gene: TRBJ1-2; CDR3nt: TGCAGCGTTGAAGATCGGCAGGGGACCGGCTACACCTTC; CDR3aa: CSVEDRQGTGYTF
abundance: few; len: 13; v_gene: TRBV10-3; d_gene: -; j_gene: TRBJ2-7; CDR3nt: TGTGCCATCACTGGGGGTAATTCCTACGAGCAGTACTTC; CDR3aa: CAITGGNSYEQYF
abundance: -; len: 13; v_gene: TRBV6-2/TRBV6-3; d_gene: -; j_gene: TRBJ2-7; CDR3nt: TGTGCCACCCAGAGTGGAGGGGATAGCGCGCAGTACTTC; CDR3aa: CATQSGGDSAQYF
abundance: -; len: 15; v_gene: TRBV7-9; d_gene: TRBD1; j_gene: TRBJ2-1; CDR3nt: TGTGCCAGCAGCTACGGGACAGGGGGTTACAATGAGCAGTTCTTC; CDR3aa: CASSYGTGGYNEQFF
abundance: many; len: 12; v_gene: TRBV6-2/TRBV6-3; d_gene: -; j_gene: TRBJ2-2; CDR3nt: TGTGCCAGCAGTTGGGTCACCGGGGAGCTGTTTTTT; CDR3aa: CASSWVTGELFF
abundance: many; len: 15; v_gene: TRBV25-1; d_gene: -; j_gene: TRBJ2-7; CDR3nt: TGTGCCAGCAGTGAAGACGGGCAGCTATCCTACGAGCAGTACTTC; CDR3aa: CASSEDGQLSYEQYF
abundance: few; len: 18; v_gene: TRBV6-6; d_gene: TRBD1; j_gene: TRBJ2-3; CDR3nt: TGTGCCAGCAGTTACCCAGAGGACAGGGGCAGTCTCACAGATACGCAGTATTTT; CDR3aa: CASSYPEDRGSLTDTQYF
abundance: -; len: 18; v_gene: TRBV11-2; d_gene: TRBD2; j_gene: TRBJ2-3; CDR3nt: TGTGCCAGCAGCTTGACTAGCGGGAGATCTTCTAGCACAGATACGCAGTATTTT; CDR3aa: CASSLTSGRSSSTDTQYF
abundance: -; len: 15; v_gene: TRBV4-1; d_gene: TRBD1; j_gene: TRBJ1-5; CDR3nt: TGCGCCAGCAGCAAGGCCGGGACAGGGGACCAGCCCCAGCATTTT; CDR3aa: CASSKAGTGDQPQHF
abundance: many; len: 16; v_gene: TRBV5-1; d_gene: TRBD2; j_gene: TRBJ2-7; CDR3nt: TGCGCCAGCAGCTTGGGAACGGGACTAGCGGCCTACGAGCAGTACTTC; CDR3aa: CASSLGTGLAAYEQYF
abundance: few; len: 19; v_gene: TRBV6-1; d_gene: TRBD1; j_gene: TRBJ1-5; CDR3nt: TGTGCCAGCACCAAATTTTACGGGACAGGGGAATTTAGCAATCAGCCCCAGCATTTT; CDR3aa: CASTKFYGTGEFSNQPQHF